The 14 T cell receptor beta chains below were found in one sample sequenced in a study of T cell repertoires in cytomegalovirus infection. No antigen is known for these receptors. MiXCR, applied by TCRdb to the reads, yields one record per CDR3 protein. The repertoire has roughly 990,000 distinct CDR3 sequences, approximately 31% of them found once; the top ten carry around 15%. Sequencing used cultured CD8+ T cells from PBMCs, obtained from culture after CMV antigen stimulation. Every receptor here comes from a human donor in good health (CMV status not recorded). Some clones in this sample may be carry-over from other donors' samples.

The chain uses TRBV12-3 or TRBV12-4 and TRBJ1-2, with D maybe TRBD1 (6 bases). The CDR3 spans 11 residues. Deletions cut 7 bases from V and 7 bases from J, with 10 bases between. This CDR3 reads CASIRGLGYTF. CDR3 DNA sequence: TGTGCCAGCATCAGGGGTCTTGGCTACACCTTC.

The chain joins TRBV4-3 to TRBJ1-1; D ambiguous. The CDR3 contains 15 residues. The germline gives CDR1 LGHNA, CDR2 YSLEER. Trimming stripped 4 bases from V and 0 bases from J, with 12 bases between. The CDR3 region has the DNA TGCGCCAGCAGCCCGCAGACGGGGATGAACACTGAAGCTTTCTTT. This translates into CASSPQTGMNTEAFF.

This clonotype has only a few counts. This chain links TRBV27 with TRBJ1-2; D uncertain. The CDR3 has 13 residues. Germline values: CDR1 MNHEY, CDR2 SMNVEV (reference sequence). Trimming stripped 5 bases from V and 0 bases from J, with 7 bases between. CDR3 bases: TGTGCCAGCAGTGCCGGACCTAACTATGGCTACACCTTC. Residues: CASSAGPNYGYTF.

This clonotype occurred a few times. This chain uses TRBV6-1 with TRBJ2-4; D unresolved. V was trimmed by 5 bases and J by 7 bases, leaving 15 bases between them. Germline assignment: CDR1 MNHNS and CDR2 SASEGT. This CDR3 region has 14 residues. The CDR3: CASSSPYSGNIQYF. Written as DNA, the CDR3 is TGTGCCAGCAGTTCTCCCTACTCCGGGAACATTCAGTACTTC.

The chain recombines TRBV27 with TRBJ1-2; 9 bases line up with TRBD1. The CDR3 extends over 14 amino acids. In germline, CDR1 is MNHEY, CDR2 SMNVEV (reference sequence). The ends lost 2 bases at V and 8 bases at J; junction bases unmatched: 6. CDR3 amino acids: CASSLSGTGIGYTF. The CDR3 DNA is TGTGCCAGCAGTTTAAGTGGGACAGGGATCGGCTACACCTTC.

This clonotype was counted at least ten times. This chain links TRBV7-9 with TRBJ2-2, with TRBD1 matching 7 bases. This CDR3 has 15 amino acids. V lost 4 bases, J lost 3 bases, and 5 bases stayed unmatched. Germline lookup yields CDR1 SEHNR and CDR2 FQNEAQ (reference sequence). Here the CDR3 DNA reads TGTGCCAGCAGCTCACACAGGGGTGACACCGGGGAGCTGTTTTTT. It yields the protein CASSSHRGDTGELFF.

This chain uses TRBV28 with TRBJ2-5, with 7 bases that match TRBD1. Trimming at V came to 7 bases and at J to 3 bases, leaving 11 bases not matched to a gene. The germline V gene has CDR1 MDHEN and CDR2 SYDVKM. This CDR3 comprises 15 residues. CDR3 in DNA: TGTGCCAGCACCCTCGGACAGGCCGCCGAAGAGACCCAGTACTTC. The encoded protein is CASTLGQAAEETQYF. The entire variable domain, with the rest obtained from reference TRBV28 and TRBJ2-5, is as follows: DVKVTQSSRYLVKRTGEKVFLECVQDMDHENMFWYRQDPGLGLRLIYFSYDVKMKEKGDIPEGYSVSREKKERFSLILESASTNQTSMYLCASTLGQAAEETQYFGPGTRLLVL.

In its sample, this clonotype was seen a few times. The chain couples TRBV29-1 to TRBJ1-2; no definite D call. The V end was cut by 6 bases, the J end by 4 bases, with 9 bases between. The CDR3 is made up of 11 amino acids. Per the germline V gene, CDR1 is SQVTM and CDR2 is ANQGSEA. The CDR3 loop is CSVFDGYGYTF. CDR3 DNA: TGCAGCGTCTTCGACGGCTATGGCTACACCTTC.

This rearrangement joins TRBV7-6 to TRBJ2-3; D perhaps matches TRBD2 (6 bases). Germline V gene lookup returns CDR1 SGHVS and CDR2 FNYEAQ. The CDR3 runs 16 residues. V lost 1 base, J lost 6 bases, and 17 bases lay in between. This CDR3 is CASSLGGGQASDTQYF. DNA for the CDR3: TGTGCCAGCAGCTTAGGAGGAGGGCAGGCGTCGGATACGCAGTATTTT.

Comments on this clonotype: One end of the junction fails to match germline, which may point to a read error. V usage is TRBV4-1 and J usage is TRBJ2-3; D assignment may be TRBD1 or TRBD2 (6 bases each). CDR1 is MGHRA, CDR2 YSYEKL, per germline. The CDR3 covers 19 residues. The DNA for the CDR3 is TGTGCCAGCAGCCAAGATGGCAGGAGGGGGATTTGGGGCACAGATACGCAGTATTTT. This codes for CASSQDGRRGIWGTDTQYF.

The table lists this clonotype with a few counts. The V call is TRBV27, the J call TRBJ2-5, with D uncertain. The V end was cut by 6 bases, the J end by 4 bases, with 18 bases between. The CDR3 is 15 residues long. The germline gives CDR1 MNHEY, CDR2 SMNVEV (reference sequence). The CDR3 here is CASSLTHEPRETQYF. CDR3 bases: TGTGCCAGCAGCCTGACCCATGAGCCGCGAGAGACCCAGTACTTC.

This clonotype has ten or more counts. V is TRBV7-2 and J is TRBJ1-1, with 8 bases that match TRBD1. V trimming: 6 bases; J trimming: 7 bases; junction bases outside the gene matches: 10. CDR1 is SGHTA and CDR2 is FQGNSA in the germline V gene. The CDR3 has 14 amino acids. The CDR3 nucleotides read TGTGCCAGCAGTTTTCAGACAGGGGACTATGAAGCTTTCTTT. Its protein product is CASSFQTGDYEAFF.

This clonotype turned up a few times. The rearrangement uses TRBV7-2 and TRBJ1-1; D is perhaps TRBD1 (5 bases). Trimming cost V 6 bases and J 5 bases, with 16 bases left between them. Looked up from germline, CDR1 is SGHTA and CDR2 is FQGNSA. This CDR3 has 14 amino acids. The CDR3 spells CASSPGWGGTEAFF. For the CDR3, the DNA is TGTGCCAGCAGTCCAGGTTGGGGGGGGACTGAAGCTTTCTTT. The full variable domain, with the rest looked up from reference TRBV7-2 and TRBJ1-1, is GAGVSQSPSNKVTEKGKDVELRCDPISGHTALYWYRQSLGQGLEFLIYFQGNSAPDKSGLPSDRFSAERTGGSVSTLTIQRTQQEDSAVYLCASSPGWGGTEAFFGQGTRLTVV.

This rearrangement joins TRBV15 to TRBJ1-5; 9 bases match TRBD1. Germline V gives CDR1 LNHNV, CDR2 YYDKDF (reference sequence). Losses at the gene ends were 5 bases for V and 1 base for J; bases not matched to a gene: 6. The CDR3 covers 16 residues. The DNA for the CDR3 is TGTGCCACCAGCGCCCCCGGGACAGGGAGCAATCAGCCCCAGCATTTT. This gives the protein CATSAPGTGSNQPQHF.